The subject of this entry is one T cell receptor beta chain. The data belong to a study of blood T cell repertoires in COVID-19. Here immunoSEQ multiplex PCR was the method, and the copy in TCRdb shows in-frame clones only, minus some. The table has about 180,000 clones, 80% to 90% seen once. The V and J ends lost 6 bases and 7 bases respectively, with 18 bases between them. Germline values: CDR1 SNHLY, CDR2 FYNNEI. CDR3 length: 14 residues. The chain carries TRBV2 and TRBJ1-1, with D uncertain. Material: peripheral blood. The clonotype was recovered from a man in his sixties or seventies with active or convalescent COVID-19. Here the CDR3 DNA reads TGTGCCAGCAGCTCCCTCCTAAGAAACTATGAAGCTTTCTTT. Translated: CASSSLLRNYEAFF.